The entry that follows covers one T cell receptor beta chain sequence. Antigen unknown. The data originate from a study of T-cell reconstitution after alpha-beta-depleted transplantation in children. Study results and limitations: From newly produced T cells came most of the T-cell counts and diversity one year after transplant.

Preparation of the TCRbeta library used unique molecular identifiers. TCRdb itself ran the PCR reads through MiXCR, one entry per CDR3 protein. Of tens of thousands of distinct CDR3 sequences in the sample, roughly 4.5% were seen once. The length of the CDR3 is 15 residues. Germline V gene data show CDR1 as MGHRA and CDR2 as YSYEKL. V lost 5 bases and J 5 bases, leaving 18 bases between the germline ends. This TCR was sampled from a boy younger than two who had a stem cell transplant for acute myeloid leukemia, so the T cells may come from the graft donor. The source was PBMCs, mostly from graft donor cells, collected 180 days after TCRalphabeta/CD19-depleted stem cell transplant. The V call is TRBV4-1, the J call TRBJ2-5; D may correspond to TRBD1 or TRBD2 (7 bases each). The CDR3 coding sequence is TGCGCCAGCAGCACGCGACAGGGAGGGTGGGAGACCCAGTACTTC. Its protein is CASSTRQGGWETQYF.